These 17 T cell receptor beta chains came from one sample sequenced in a study of blood T cells in healthy people across ages. For the second PCR, which ran for roughly 6 to 12 cycles, a sample-barcoded 5' primer and a J-beta primer mix were used. TCRdb re-derived calls from the 5' RACE reads in MiXCR, one entry per CDR3 protein. The sample records some 900,000 distinct CDR3 sequences, around 28% being singletons. Sequencing was performed on blood. These receptors were taken from an elderly woman in good health.

Concerning this clonotype: A much larger clone differs from this one at a single base, so this may be a read error. The rearrangement joins TRBV2 to TRBJ2-1; no clear D. The tail of the sequence fits TRBJ2-7 better, so the J call may be wrong. Germline V gene sequence: CDR1 SNHLY, CDR2 FYNNEI. This CDR3 is 14 amino acids long. CDR3 loop: CASSLTDSYNEQYF. The CDR3 region has the DNA TGTGCCAGCAGTCTGACCGACTCCTACAATGAGCAGTACTTC.

This rearrangement joins TRBV18 to TRBJ2-7; no reliable D call. V lost 2 bases and J lost 0, with 5 bases in between. This CDR3 contains 13 residues. CDR1 KGHSH and CDR2 LQKENI come from the germline V gene. The CDR3 protein is CASSPSISYEQYF. CDR3 DNA: TGTGCCAGCTCACCATCCATCTCCTACGAGCAGTACTTC.

This clonotype has a count of ten or more. The chain combines TRBV7-8 with TRBJ2-7, with 8 bases fitting TRBD1. CDR3 length: 15 residues. Trimming took 2 bases from V and 2 from J; bases not matched to a gene: 5. Germline values: CDR1 SGHVS, CDR2 FQNEAQ. The CDR3: CASSLRAGGPYEQYF. CDR3 sequence (DNA): TGTGCCAGCAGCTTACGGGCAGGGGGCCCCTACGAGCAGTACTTC.

The table lists this clonotype with many counts. The chain combines TRBV28 with TRBJ2-1, with 7 bases aligning to TRBD2. Germline V lookup: CDR1 MDHEN, CDR2 SYDVKM. The CDR3 is 16 amino acids. Trimming took 6 bases from V and 1 from J; bases not matched to a gene: 9. The CDR3: CASSLGASGSYNEQFF. CDR3 sequence (DNA): TGTGCCAGCAGCCTCGGCGCTAGCGGTTCCTACAATGAGCAGTTCTTC.

The CDR3 loop is CSARPGANYGYTF. The CDR3 DNA reads TGCAGTGCTAGACCGGGAGCTAACTATGGCTACACCTTC. This rearrangement joins TRBV20-1 to TRBJ1-2; no clear D gene. V shed 2 bases and J shed 0 bases, with 7 bases lying between them. Germline CDR1 DFQATT, CDR2 SNEGSKA (reference sequence). This CDR3 region has 13 residues.

The count of this clonotype is one. The rearrangement links TRBV10-3 to TRBJ2-1; TRBD2 matches at 9 bases. Germline CDR1 is ENHRY and CDR2 is SYGVKD. V was clipped by 3 bases and J by 9 bases; unmatched bases: 9. The CDR3 is 15 amino acids. CDR3 protein: CAISDRREGIREQFF. In DNA form, the CDR3 reads TGTGCCATCAGTGATCGGCGGGAGGGTATTCGTGAGCAGTTCTTC.

Ten or more counts support this clonotype. This chain links TRBV11-2 with TRBJ1-1; possibly TRBD1 for D (6 bases). The CDR3 is 14 residues long. V was shortened by 6 bases and J by 6 bases, with 17 bases between the two germline ends. Germline CDR1 SGHAT, CDR2 FQNNGV. CDR3 loop: CASSYSGGGSEAFF. The CDR3 coding sequence is TGTGCCAGCAGTTATAGCGGGGGCGGATCTGAAGCTTTCTTT.

The chain is built from TRBV12-3 or TRBV12-4 and TRBJ2-1; the D gene is possibly TRBD2 (5 bases). The CDR3 consists of 12 residues. With 7 bases removed from V and 9 bases from J, the gap between germline ends came to 13 bases. The CDR3 protein is CASTQEGSEQFF. The CDR3 DNA reads as TGTGCCAGCACCCAAGAGGGCAGTGAGCAGTTCTTC.

The chain employs TRBV20-1 and TRBJ2-5, with 7 bases that match TRBD1. The J call may be incorrect, as the DNA end agrees better with TRBJ2-7. This CDR3 spans 15 amino acids. Looked up from germline, CDR1 is DFQATT and CDR2 is SNEGSKA (reference sequence). In nucleotides, the CDR3 is TGCAGTGCTAGGTCCGGGGACAGAGGGTCCGCCGAGCAGTACTTC. As protein: CSARSGDRGSAEQYF.

The table lists this clonotype with many counts. The chain joins TRBV7-8 to TRBJ2-1; 13 bases fit TRBD2. CDR1 is SGHVS and CDR2 is FQNEAQ in the germline V gene. The V and J ends lost 3 bases and 0 bases, in that order; junction bases with no gene match: 11. This CDR3 is built from 20 residues. CDR3 sequence reads: CASSFGRGLAGVGSYNEQFF. CDR3 coding DNA: TGTGCCAGCAGCTTCGGTCGAGGACTAGCGGGGGTTGGCTCCTACAATGAGCAGTTCTTC.

The sample holds many counts of this clonotype. CDR3 sequence (DNA): TGTGCCAGCAGCTTTGCCCTAACTAGCGGGGAGACCCAGTACTTC. Protein product: CASSFALTSGETQYF. This chain connects TRBV7-9 to TRBJ2-5, with 9 bases lining up with TRBD2. The CDR3 contains 15 residues. Germline V gives CDR1 SEHNR, CDR2 FQNEAQ (reference sequence). The J segment lost 5 bases and the V segment lost 3 bases, leaving 7 bases of the junction unmatched.

Remarks on this clonotype: A read error may explain this, as a much larger clone is one base away. This chain joins TRBV7-2 and TRBJ2-1; 8 nucleotides align to TRBD2. This CDR3 region has 15 residues. Per the germline V gene, CDR1 is SGHTA and CDR2 is FQGNSA. V lost 4 bases to trimming and J lost 5 bases; unmatched junction nucleotides: 7. The CDR3 loop is CASSYSGINNNEQFF. CDR3 sequence (DNA): TGTGCCAGCAGCTATAGCGGGATCAACAACAATGAGCAGTTCTTC.

A note on this clonotype: A much bigger clone sits one base away, suggesting this may be a read error. The rearrangement links TRBV29-1 to TRBJ2-5, with D possibly TRBD1 on 6 matching bases. This CDR3 is built from 12 residues. The V and J ends lost 4 bases and 4 bases respectively, with 10 bases between them. Germline V gives CDR1 SQVTM, CDR2 ANQGSEA. CDR3: CSVGGRGETQYF. The CDR3 DNA sequence: TGCAGCGTTGGGGGCAGGGGAGAGACCCAGTACTTC.

The chain employs TRBV27 and TRBJ1-1; 9 bases are a match to TRBD1. CDR3 length: 16 residues. CDR1 and CDR2 from the germline V gene are MNHEY and SMNVEV (reference sequence). V was pared by 6 bases and J by 1 base, with 9 bases of the junction left unmatched. CDR3 in amino acids: CASRHGQGRWNTEAFF. CDR3 sequence (DNA): TGTGCCAGCAGACACGGACAGGGGAGGTGGAACACTGAAGCTTTCTTT.

This clonotype was recorded at least ten times. The chain recombines TRBV5-1 with TRBJ2-5, with D uncertain. Germline V gene lookup returns CDR1 SGHRS and CDR2 YFSETQ. The CDR3 covers 15 residues. The germline V and J ends were trimmed by 4 bases and 2 bases, with 15 bases remaining between them. CDR3 DNA: TGCGCCAGCAGCCTGGACGCAGGTCCGCAAGAGACCCAGTACTTC. Residues: CASSLDAGPQETQYF.

The rearrangement joins TRBV3-1 to TRBJ1-6; a possible D gene is TRBD1 (6 bases). Trimming shortened V by 1 base and J by 8 bases, and 9 bases separated the two germline ends. CDR1 is LGHDT, CDR2 YNNKEL, per germline (reference sequence). This CDR3 is built from 14 residues. The DNA of the CDR3 is TGTGCCAGCAGCCAAGTCAGGGGTGATTCACCCCTCCACTTT. Translation: CASSQVRGDSPLHF.

The rearrangement joins TRBV5-5 to TRBJ2-5, with 12 nucleotides matching TRBD2. With V trimmed by 4 bases and J by 2 bases, 6 bases remained unmatched. The germline V gene has CDR1 SGHKS and CDR2 YYEKEE (reference sequence). This CDR3 has 16 amino acids. CDR3 DNA: TGTGCCAGCAGCGATACTAGCGGGGGGTTACAAGAGACCCAGTACTTC. Translated: CASSDTSGGLQETQYF.